The clone carrying this T cell receptor (beta chain) appeared a single time. What it binds is not known. The data derive from a study of shared clonotypes between healthy human individuals. In the study overall: CD8 memory received one plate per donor, CD8 naive two, CD4 memory three and CD4 naive three. Study-level results: The study found about 4.6% of naive CD4 clonotypes shared across four donors.

Libraries were prepared by immunoSEQ multiplex PCR; TCRdb keeps only in-frame clonotypes and omits some of them. The table lists approximately 590,000 clones, nearly 97% of them singletons. As defined, naive CD8 cells were CD45RO-negative and positively selected for CCR7, with terminally differentiated effector memory CD45RA+ cells excluded. J lost 5 bases, V lost 3 bases, and 1 base had no gene match. CDR3 size: 14 residues. From germline, CDR1 is SGHRS and CDR2 YFSETQ. Sequencing was carried out using naive CD8+ T cells sorted from blood. The chain recombines TRBV5-1 with TRBJ2-1; 11 nucleotides match TRBD2. This TCR came from a woman aged 25 to 39 in good health. In DNA form, the CDR3 reads TGCGCCAGCAGCTGGGGACTAGCGGACAATGAGCAGTTCTTC. It codes for CASSWGLADNEQFF.